Sequencing of this TCR beta chain was carried out in a study of T cells in Graves' hyperthyroidism and ophthalmopathy. The wider study: Peripheral blood was taken when the disease was first diagnosed, before any treatment began.

The germline gives CDR1 LNHDA, CDR2 SQIVND (reference sequence). The length of the CDR3 is 17 residues. V gave up 0 bases and J gave up 7 bases, with 16 bases separating them. Amplified regions were TCR beta CDR3 sequences from RNA transcripts. With the HTBI primer set, the TCR CDR3 went through a first round of RT-PCR. TCRdb reanalysed the multiplex PCR reads using MiXCR and keeps one entry per CDR3 protein. There are fewer than 200,000 distinct CDR3 sequences in the sample; about a tenth occur only once, and roughly a fifth lies in the top ten. Overall study findings and caveats: Prediction of ophthalmopathy progression came a median roughly 6.7 months pre-onset.

As to this clonotype: The antigen is unknown.

The rearrangement joins TRBV19 to TRBJ1-6, with D possibly TRBD1 on 5 matching bases. Material: blood. This sequence was found in a woman between 18 and 29 years old with Graves' hyperthyroidism that later progressed to Graves' ophthalmopathy. This CDR3 is CASSIDVAGVKNSPLHF. In DNA form, the CDR3 reads TGTGCCAGTAGTATAGATGTAGCGGGGGTCAAGAATTCACCCCTCCACTTT.